The 14 T cell receptor beta chains reported below all come from one sample, sequenced in a study of cytomegalovirus exposure and HLA in healthy donors. The PCR used 60 Vbeta and 13 Jbeta primers. Profiling relied on immunoSEQ multiplex PCR, and the TCRdb table lists in-frame clones only, not all of them. The table lists fewer than 85,000 clones. Sequencing input: PBMCs. The receptors come from a man aged 50 to 59 in good health and CMV-seropositive.

The V call is TRBV27, the J call TRBJ2-7; 7 nucleotides line up with TRBD1. The CDR3 is made up of 15 amino acids. Germline assignment: CDR1 MNHEY and CDR2 SMNVEV (reference sequence). V was pared by 3 bases and J by 0 bases, with 5 bases of the junction left unmatched. DNA for the CDR3: TGTGCCAGCAGTTTTCTCCGGGACAGCTCCTACGAGCAGTACTTC. It specifies CASSFLRDSSYEQYF.

This chain connects TRBV2 to TRBJ2-1; D not resolved. Between the trimmed V and J ends, which lost 10 bases and 2 bases, there was a span of 3 bases. The CDR3 has 10 residues. Germline V gene data show CDR1 as SNHLY and CDR2 as FYNNEI. Here the CDR3 DNA reads TGTGCCACCACCTACAATGAGCAGTTCTTC. It codes for CATTYNEQFF.

V and J are TRBV11-2 and TRBJ2-7; 7 nucleotides agree with TRBD2. Germline CDR1 reads SGHAT; CDR2 reads FQNNGV. CDR3 length equals 14 residues. V was clipped by 1 base and J by 6 bases; unmatched bases: 6. DNA for the CDR3: TGTGCCAGCAGCTTAGGGGTGTGGGGGGGCGAGCAGTACTTC. It specifies CASSLGVWGGEQYF.

The chain couples TRBV10-3 to TRBJ2-2; the D gene is possibly TRBD2 (6 bases). This CDR3 is 13 amino acids long. Germline V gene sequence: CDR1 ENHRY, CDR2 SYGVKD. Trimming shortened V by 6 bases and J by 5 bases, and 10 bases separated the two germline ends. CDR3 bases: TGTGCCATCAGACCGGGGACTACCGGGGAGCTGTTTTTT. Its translation: CAIRPGTTGELFF.

The genes are TRBV6-1 and TRBJ2-2; tentatively, D is TRBD2 (5 bases). V dropped 3 bases and J dropped 5 bases, with 10 bases sitting between them. CDR1 MNHNS and CDR2 SASEGT come from the germline V gene. The CDR3 has 14 amino acids. The CDR3 DNA is TGTGCCAGCAGTGACGGGGAAAGGACCGGGGAGCTGTTTTTT. Translation: CASSDGERTGELFF.

V usage is TRBV5-6 and J usage is TRBJ2-7; unclear D gene. V lost 0 bases and J 5 bases, leaving 15 bases between the germline ends. CDR1 and CDR2 from the germline V gene are SGHDT and YYEEEE. This CDR3 contains 15 residues. The CDR3 DNA reads as TGTGCCAGCAGCTTGGTCGGAGCCCCCTCGGACGAGCAGTACTTC. Protein product: CASSLVGAPSDEQYF.

V and J are TRBV28 and TRBJ2-7; 7 nucleotides line up with TRBD1. The J segment lost 3 bases and the V segment lost 4 bases, leaving 15 bases of the junction unmatched. The CDR3 totals 17 residues. Germline assignment: CDR1 MDHEN and CDR2 SYDVKM. The CDR3 DNA sequence: TGTGCCAGCAGTTCCCCATCGCCGGGACAGACACTCTACGAGCAGTACTTC. Translated, it gives CASSSPSPGQTLYEQYF.

The CDR3 nucleotides read TGTGCCAGCAGCTCTCAGGGCTCCTTTGGCTACACCTTC. Its translation is CASSSQGSFGYTF. This sequence joins TRBV9 and TRBJ1-2; the D gene is possibly TRBD1 (5 bases). Germline V gives CDR1 SGDLS, CDR2 YYNGEE. Trimming took 4 bases from V and 7 from J, leaving 14 bases between them. CDR3 length: 13 residues.

This chain links TRBV6-1 with TRBJ2-1, with 10 bases aligning to TRBD1. CDR1 MNHNS and CDR2 SASEGT come from the germline V gene. V shed 1 base, J shed 4 bases, and the junction held 1 base outside the gene matches. There are 15 residues in the CDR3. The CDR3 region is CASSEGTGGYNEQFF. CDR3 sequence (DNA): TGTGCCAGCAGTGAAGGGACAGGGGGTTACAATGAGCAGTTCTTC.

The chain joins TRBV5-4 to TRBJ2-1, with a possible D match to TRBD2 (6 bases). CDR3 length: 13 amino acids. From germline, CDR1 is SGHNT and CDR2 YYREEE (reference sequence). Trimming removed 3 bases at V and 10 bases at J, with 14 bases between. CDR3 in DNA: TGTGCCAGCAGCTCATCCAGGGACTCAGAGCAGTTCTTC. It specifies CASSSSRDSEQFF.

The gene calls are TRBV9 and TRBJ2-3, with D possibly TRBD2 on 5 matching bases. Per the germline V gene, CDR1 is SGDLS and CDR2 is YYNGEE. There are 13 residues in the CDR3. Trimming pared 7 bases from V and 2 bases from J, leaving 11 bases between. This CDR3 reads CASRGQYTDTQYF. The CDR3 region has the DNA TGTGCCAGCCGCGGGCAGTACACAGATACGCAGTATTTT.

The chain carries TRBV4-1 and TRBJ2-5; 10 nucleotides match TRBD1. CDR1 and CDR2 from the germline V gene are MGHRA and YSYEKL. This CDR3 comprises 15 residues. Trimming cost V 0 bases and J 9 bases; bases outside gene matches: 7. CDR3 nucleotides: TGCGCCAGCAGCCAAGAAGGACAGGGGGTCGGGCCCCAGTACTTC. It codes for CASSQEGQGVGPQYF.

The gene calls are TRBV4-1 and TRBJ2-3; 7 bases line up with TRBD2. The CDR3 runs to 16 residues. Germline CDR1 is MGHRA and CDR2 is YSYEKL. V lost 3 bases, J lost 4 bases, and 10 bases stayed unmatched. The CDR3, as DNA: TGCGCCAGCAGCCATGTTTCGACTAGCACCCCAGATACGCAGTATTTT. This translates into CASSHVSTSTPDTQYF.

To note about this clone: The sample carries other DNA sequences with the same CDR3. This rearrangement joins TRBV7-8 to TRBJ1-1; a possible D gene is TRBD1 (5 bases). From germline, CDR1 is SGHVS and CDR2 FQNEAQ. This CDR3 has 13 amino acids. Trimming removed 6 bases from V and 1 base from J, with 9 bases in between. CDR3 residues: CASSPQGNTEAFF. The DNA of the CDR3 is TGTGCCAGCAGTCCTCAGGGGAACACTGAAGCTTTCTTT.